The 5 T cell receptor beta chains below come from one sample, sequenced in a study of T cells in localized non-small cell lung cancer. Sequencing used immunoSEQ multiplex PCR; TCRdb keeps in-frame clones, though not all of them. The table records tens of thousands of clones, just over 85% of them present only once. The source material was peripheral blood mononuclear cells, sampled before any cancer treatment. The receptors here all came from a male donor older than 55 with stage II lung adenocarcinoma.

V is TRBV14 and J is TRBJ1-1, with no clear D. V was clipped by 4 bases and J by 4 bases, with 13 bases between them. Germline V gives CDR1 SGHDN, CDR2 FVKESK. The CDR3 loop spans 14 amino acids. The CDR3 bases are TGTGCCAGCAGCCTTGCCTCGCGAAGCACTGAAGCTTTCTTT. The encoded protein is CASSLASRSTEAFF.

The rearrangement joins TRBV15 to TRBJ2-3, with 9 bases matching TRBD2. The CDR3 totals 15 residues. After removal of 1 base from V and 3 bases from J, the junction contained 2 bases not matched to a gene. Germline values: CDR1 LNHNV, CDR2 YYDKDF (reference sequence). Written as DNA, the CDR3 is TGTGCCACCAGCAGAGGACTAGCGGCGACAGATACGCAGTATTTT. It codes for CATSRGLAATDTQYF.

The chain uses TRBV5-1 and TRBJ1-1, with 12 bases fitting TRBD1. Germline V CDR1 and CDR2: SGHRS, YFSETQ. V shed 0 bases and J 1 base; nucleotides not matched to a gene: 4. The CDR3 consists of 17 residues. The CDR3 DNA reads as TGCGCCAGCAGCTTGGCCGGGACAGGGGGCGGGAACACTGAAGCTTTCTTT. Amino acids: CASSLAGTGGGNTEAFF.

For this clone: The identical CDR3 is also encoded by other nucleotide sequences in the sample. The chain has TRBV18 and TRBJ2-1, with 11 bases lining up with TRBD2. Germline CDR1 and CDR2: KGHSH and LQKENI. This CDR3 comprises 15 residues. Unmatched junction bases numbered 5, after V lost 3 bases and J lost 7 bases. The CDR3 loop is CASSPGVAGGNEQFF. Written as DNA, the CDR3 is TGTGCCAGCTCACCTGGGGTAGCGGGAGGGAATGAGCAGTTCTTC.

This clone was detected only once. V is TRBV5-1 and J is TRBJ2-7; no definite D call. CDR1 and CDR2 from the germline V gene are SGHRS and YFSETQ. The CDR3 spans 12 residues. The V gene lost 2 bases and the J gene lost 5 bases, with 8 bases spanning the gap. The CDR3 nucleotides are TGCGCCAGCAGCTTTGACCTGAACGAGCAGTACTTC. Its protein product is CASSFDLNEQYF.